The clone carrying this T cell receptor (beta chain) was detected only a few times. TCRdb re-called the PCR reads via MiXCR. The sample contains 17,000 or so clones, approximately 25% of which appear only once. Every patient underwent thyroid surgery untreated. These data are taken from a study of metastatic and nonmetastatic thyroid tumors. The CDR3 contains 11 residues. The germline V and J ends were trimmed by 6 bases and 4 bases, with 7 bases remaining between them. In germline, CDR1 is DFQATT, CDR2 SNEGSKA (reference sequence). The sequence derives from a female donor with papillary thyroid cancer or a benign thyroid nodule (not recorded which). Some clones in this sample may be carry-over from other donors' samples. Source material: adjacent normal tissue. V is TRBV20-1 and J is TRBJ2-4; the D is unclear. CDR3 sequence reads: CSAGGKNIQYF. The CDR3 DNA reads TGCAGTGCCGGTGGAAAAAACATTCAGTACTTC.